Only a few counts were recorded for the clone carrying this T cell receptor (beta chain). Its antigen remains unknown. The sample belongs to a study of post-analysis software for immune sequencing data. Overall study: In terms of disease course, relapsing-remitting, secondary progressive and progressive-relapsing multiple sclerosis were included. Overall study results and limits: Significantly lower normalized Chao1 diversity was seen in multiple sclerosis patients than in controls. In patients, about 5 TRBV segments were more frequent than in controls, with TRBV5-6, TRBV5-1 and TRBV20-1 among them. Strong co-clustering by F measure linked samples that shared a preparation batch.

Unique molecular identifiers were carried by the TCR beta cDNA libraries. From approximately 0.95 to 9.8 million T cells, 450,000 to 550,000 cDNA molecules were obtained. TCRdb used MiXCR to reprocess the PCR reads, holding one entry per CDR3 protein. The table has about 760,000 distinct CDR3 sequences, about 32% seen once; the top ten hold about 0.5%. V shed 4 bases and J shed 9 bases, with 17 bases lying between them. Germline CDR1 and CDR2: SGHRS and YFSETQ. The CDR3 is made up of 14 amino acids. This clonotype was sampled from a girl between 10 and 17 years old with multiple sclerosis. The V and J genes are TRBV5-1 and TRBJ2-1, with D maybe TRBD2 (5 bases). Material for sequencing was blood. The CDR3 sequence is CASSVRDSAGEQFF. The CDR3, as DNA: TGCGCCAGCAGCGTCCGGGATTCCGCTGGTGAGCAGTTCTTC.